This TCR beta chain was recorded in a study of CXCR3-negative and CXCR3-positive naive CD8 T cells (dated by TCRdb to the late 2010s). Regarding the complete study: In total, roughly 140 million TRB reads were obtained, corresponding to roughly 1.5 +/- 0.3 million reads per library. Data from under 12 donors, pooled across two independent experiments, went into the diversity and physicochemical repertoire analyses. For the TRBV-TRBJ cluster analysis, the naive subsets came from 5 donors, while the memory cells came from 3 donors. General findings and caveats noted by the study authors: CXCR3 expression partially decreased after cryopreservation, so most assays used freshly isolated PBMCs. Within the same donor, TRBV-TRBJ usage looked similar between naive CXCR3-negative and CXCR3-positive cells, but memory cells had distinct patterns. Both naive subsets had comparably high repertoire diversity, while memory CD8+ T cells had much lower repertoire diversity. Compared with CXCR3-negative naive cells, CXCR3-positive naive cells had TRB CDR3s with higher hydrophobicity (lower Kidera factor 4), lower energy, and higher strength and volume indices. Because surface CD5, which is linked to self-reactivity in mice, was comparable between the naive subsets, TCR interaction strength was also inferred from the physicochemical properties of TRB CDR3s.

Per the germline V gene, MNHEY is the CDR1 and SVGAGI is the CDR2. The CDR3 starts with the cysteine, ends with the phenylalanine, and has 14 residues. No nucleotide data were recorded. In regard to this clonotype: Its target antigen remains unknown.

TCRdb names NextSeq 550 as the instrument used. The Human TCR Profiling Kit (MiLaboratory) was used to make UMI-labeled 5' RACE TRB cDNA libraries. cDNA synthesis used the entire amount of extracted RNA, and PCR amplification then used the entire amount of cDNA produced. Libraries were prepared in parallel with an identical number of PCR cycles. As for the original processing: With a minimum of two reads required per UMI, MIGEC and MiXCR pulled out about 57,000 +/- 9,900 unique UMI-labeled TRB cDNA molecules from each library. On average, approximately 40,000 +/- 10,000 functional in-frame TRB CDR3 nucleotide clonotypes lacking stop codons were found per library. After downsampling to 5000 UMI-labeled TRB molecules per sample, diversity metrics such as normalized Shannon-Wiener and Chao1 were calculated in VDJtools. For the central five CDR3 residues, VDJtools calculated physicochemical properties weighted by clonotype size, namely interaction energy, strength, volume and Kidera factor 4. Through TCRdb reprocessing, the reads give one entry per CDR3 protein sequence; DNA is omitted. TCRdb's processing, not the authors' own work, is the source of the V and J calls. This sample's table carries nearly 7,000 distinct CDR3 sequences. The ten largest make up 1.2% to 1.5% of the sample.

For every CD8+ T cell subset, 250,000 to 300,000 cells were flow-sorted straight into RLT lysis buffer, and each subset was sorted in triplicate. To exclude memory contaminants, naive CD8+ T cells were stringently defined as CD45RO-CCR7+CD27+CD95-. Standard density gradient centrifugation was used to isolate peripheral blood mononuclear cells from buffy coats. Naive CXCR3-negative and CXCR3-positive CD8+ T cells were flow-sorted on a FACSAria III. Total RNA was extracted from sorted cells with an RNeasy Mini Kit. Material for sequencing was naive CXCR3+ CD8+ T cells from blood. The sample's cell subset or site, from its label and the paper: CD45RO-CCR7+CD27+CD95- naive CD8+ T cells expressing CXCR3 (TNR3+). The receptor was derived from a human donor in good health. Some clones in this sample may be carry-over from other donors' samples. This receptor chain uses TRBV6-5 and TRBJ2-7; TCRdb gives TRBD2 as the D gene, but with no DNA this cannot be confirmed. CDR3 protein: CASSGTSPLDEQYF.